This TCR beta chain was sequenced for a study of T cell responses to AZD1222 COVID-19 vaccine. Study results and caveats: White British people made up most donors, females outnumbered males, and clonal diversity was possibly underestimated. Distributed over spike, vaccine-associated CD4 TCRs predominated at 160-218 and 743-854.

Concerning this clone itself: Its antigen is unknown.

The germline V and J ends were trimmed by 11 bases and 9 bases, with 14 bases remaining between them. The CDR3 length is 11 residues. Measured with immunoSEQ multiplex PCR; TCRdb has only the in-frame clones, and not every one. This sample has around 160,000 clones, with roughly 94% found just once. The sample consisted of peripheral blood, taken on day 0 of AZD1222 vaccination. V gene TRBV12-3 or TRBV12-4 combines with J gene TRBJ2-1; D not resolved. This TCR was recovered from an adult in good health. CDR3 bases: TGTGCCGCAGTCAGGTTGGGTGAGCAGTTCTTC. Translating gives CAAVRLGEQFF.